These 2 T cell receptor beta chains share one sample of origin, sequenced in a study of cytomegalovirus exposure and HLA in healthy donors. Primers included in the PCR were 60 Vbeta and 13 Jbeta primers. TCRdb's copy holds only in-frame clones and misses some; the assay was immunoSEQ multiplex PCR. The sample carries about 150,000 clones, around 78% recorded once. The sample taken for sequencing was PBMCs. These receptors all stem from a middle-aged man in good health and CMV-seronegative.

This chain joins TRBV5-4 and TRBJ1-1; TRBD1 aligns across 7 bases. Looked up from germline, CDR1 is SGHNT and CDR2 is YYREEE (reference sequence). The CDR3 loop spans 15 amino acids. After removal of 5 bases from V and 0 bases from J, the junction contained 7 bases not matched to a gene. The CDR3 DNA is TGTGCCAGCAGTCGAACGACAGGGATGAACACTGAAGCTTTCTTT. Encoded protein: CASSRTTGMNTEAFF.

V usage is TRBV6-5 and J usage is TRBJ2-1, with 9 bases lining up with TRBD2. Germline CDR1 reads MNHEY; CDR2 reads SVGAGI. J lost 7 bases, V lost 0 bases, and 7 bases had no gene match. The CDR3 spans 16 residues. The chain's CDR3 is CASSYSIGLARNEQFF. The CDR3, as DNA: TGTGCCAGCAGTTACTCAATTGGACTAGCGAGGAATGAGCAGTTCTTC.